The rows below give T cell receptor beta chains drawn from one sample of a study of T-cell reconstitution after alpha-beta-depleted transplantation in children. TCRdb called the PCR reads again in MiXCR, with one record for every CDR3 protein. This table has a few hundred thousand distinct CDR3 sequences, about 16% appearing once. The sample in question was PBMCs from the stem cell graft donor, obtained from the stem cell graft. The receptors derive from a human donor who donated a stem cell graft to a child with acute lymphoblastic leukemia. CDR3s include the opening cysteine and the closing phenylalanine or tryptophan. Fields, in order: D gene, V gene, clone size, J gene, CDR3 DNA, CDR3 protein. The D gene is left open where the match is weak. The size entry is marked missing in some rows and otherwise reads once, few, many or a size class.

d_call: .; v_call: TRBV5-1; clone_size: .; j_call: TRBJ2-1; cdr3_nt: TGCGCCAGCAGCTTTCGAAGGGGTGAGCAGTTCTTC; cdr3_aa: CASSFRRGEQFF
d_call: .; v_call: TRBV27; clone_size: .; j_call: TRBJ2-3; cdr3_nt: TGTGCCAGCAGATGGGCGGGAAGCACAGATACGCAGTATTTT; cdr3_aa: CASRWAGSTDTQYF
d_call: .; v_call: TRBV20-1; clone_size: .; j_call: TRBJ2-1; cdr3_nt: TGCAGTGCTAGAGTATCCGGTGAGCAGTTCTTC; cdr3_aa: CSARVSGEQFF
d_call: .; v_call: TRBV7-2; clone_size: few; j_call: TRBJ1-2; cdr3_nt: TGTGCCAGCAGCTTAGAAGGTGGAATCAACGGCGGCTACACCTTC; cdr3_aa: CASSLEGGINGGYTF
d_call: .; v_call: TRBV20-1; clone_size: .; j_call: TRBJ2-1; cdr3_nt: TGCAGTGCTAGAGAAAGGACTGAGCAGTTCTTC; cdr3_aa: CSARERTEQFF
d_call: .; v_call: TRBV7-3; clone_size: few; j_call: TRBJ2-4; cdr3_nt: TGTGCCAGCAGCTTAACTCCCGCAAGCGTTGAGTACTTC; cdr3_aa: CASSLTPASVEYF
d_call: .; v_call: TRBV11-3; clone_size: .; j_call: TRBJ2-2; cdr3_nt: TGTGCCAGCAGCCCCGTGAGAGGACAATCGGAAACCGGGGAGCTGTTTTTT; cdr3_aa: CASSPVRGQSETGELFF
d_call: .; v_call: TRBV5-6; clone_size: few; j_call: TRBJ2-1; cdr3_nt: TGTGCCAGCAGCTTATCCCTAGGGAATGAGCAGTTCTTC; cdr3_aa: CASSLSLGNEQFF
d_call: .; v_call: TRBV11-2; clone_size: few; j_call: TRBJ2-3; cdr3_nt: TGTGCCAGCAGCTTACGGGGGAGCAGGCGAACTGGCACAGATACGCAGTATTTT; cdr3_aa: CASSLRGSRRTGTDTQYF
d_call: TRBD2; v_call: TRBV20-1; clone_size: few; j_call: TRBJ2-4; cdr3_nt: TGCAGTGCGGGAGTATATAGCGGGATGGTAAGAAACATTCAGTACTTC; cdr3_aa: CSAGVYSGMVRNIQYF
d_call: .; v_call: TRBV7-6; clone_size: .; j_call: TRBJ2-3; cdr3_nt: TGTGCCAGCAGCTTAACACACCCCCCAGATACGCAGTATTTT; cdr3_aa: CASSLTHPPDTQYF
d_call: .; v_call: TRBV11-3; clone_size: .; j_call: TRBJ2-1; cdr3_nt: TGTGCCAGCAGCCCCCTAACGGGGGCACCCTACAATGAGCAGTTCTTC; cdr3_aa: CASSPLTGAPYNEQFF
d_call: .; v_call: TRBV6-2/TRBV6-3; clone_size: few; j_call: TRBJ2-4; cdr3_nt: TGTGCCAGCAGTTCCCCTTCGGACTGGGCCAAAAACATTCAGTACTTC; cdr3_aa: CASSSPSDWAKNIQYF
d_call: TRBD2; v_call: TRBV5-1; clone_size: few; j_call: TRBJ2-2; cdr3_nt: TGCGCCAGCAGCTTGGAGTCAGCGGGAATCGCCGGGGAGCTGTTTTTT; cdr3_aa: CASSLESAGIAGELFF
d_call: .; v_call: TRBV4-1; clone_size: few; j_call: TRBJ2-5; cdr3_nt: TGCGCCAGCAGCCAATACTCATACCGGGAGACCCAGTACTTC; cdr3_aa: CASSQYSYRETQYF
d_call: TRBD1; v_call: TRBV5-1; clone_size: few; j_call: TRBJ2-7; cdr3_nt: TGCGCCAGCAGCTCCCGGGACAGGATCTACGAGCAGTACTTC; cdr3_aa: CASSSRDRIYEQYF